One and the same sample provided the 18 T cell receptor beta chains below, sequenced in a study of blood T cell repertoires in COVID-19. Profiled with immunoSEQ multiplex PCR; TCRdb holds only in-frame clones, not every one. The sample consists of approximately 210,000 clones, 82% of them appearing once. The sample was peripheral blood. The receptors originated from a woman aged 40 to 50 with acute or convalescent COVID-19.

The chain is built from TRBV25-1 and TRBJ2-5; D is possibly TRBD2 (6 bases). CDR3 length equals 16 residues. CDR1 is MGHDK, CDR2 SYGVNS, per germline. Trimming left V 5 bases short and J 5 bases short, with 21 bases between. The CDR3 nucleotides read TGTGCCAGCAGTTCCCCGGGACCCCGGAGCGGGGAGACCCAGTACTTC. It yields the protein CASSSPGPRSGETQYF. The variable domain in full, with the rest retrieved from reference TRBV25-1 and TRBJ2-5, is EADIYQTPRYLVIGTGKKITLECSQTMGHDKMYWYQQDPGMELHLIHYSYGVNSTEKGDLSSESTVSRIRTEHFPLTLESARPSHTSQYLCASSSPGPRSGETQYFGPGTRLLVL.

This chain connects TRBV2 to TRBJ2-1; 8 bases fit TRBD2. The CDR3 consists of 18 residues. Germline loops: CDR1 SNHLY, CDR2 FYNNEI. With V trimmed by 5 bases and J by 8 bases, 20 bases remained unmatched. CDR3 region: CASSIRPQRAGAGDEQFF. DNA of the CDR3: TGTGCCAGCAGTATACGACCACAACGAGCGGGAGCCGGCGATGAGCAGTTCTTC.

The chain employs TRBV20-1 and TRBJ2-7, with 9 bases lining up with TRBD2. The germline CDR1 and CDR2 sequences are DFQATT and SNEGSKA (reference sequence). Losses at the gene ends were 3 bases for V and 3 bases for J; bases not matched to a gene: 6. The CDR3 runs to 14 residues. CDR3 protein: CSASSGREIYEQYF. Here the CDR3 DNA reads TGCAGTGCTAGTAGCGGGAGAGAGATCTACGAGCAGTACTTC.

On this clone itself: Other nucleotide sequences from this sample produce the same CDR3. The chain links TRBV28 to TRBJ1-1; D may be TRBD1 (6 bases). Germline V CDR1 and CDR2: MDHEN, SYDVKM. The CDR3 runs to 15 residues. V was trimmed by 5 bases and J by 1 base, leaving 14 bases between them. The CDR3 region is CASSLPPGQNTEAFF. The CDR3 nucleotides read TGTGCCAGCAGTCTCCCACCGGGACAGAACACTGAAGCTTTCTTT. Combining the CDR3 with reference TRBV28 and TRBJ1-1 gives the whole variable domain DVKVTQSSRYLVKRTGEKVFLECVQDMDHENMFWYRQDPGLGLRLIYFSYDVKMKEKGDIPEGYSVSREKKERFSLILESASTNQTSMYLCASSLPPGQNTEAFFGQGTRLTVV.

J is TRBJ1-5 and V is TRBV6-6; D gene unclear. V was trimmed by 2 bases and J by 1 base, leaving 6 bases between them. Germline CDR1 reads MNHNY; CDR2 reads SVGAGI (reference sequence). The CDR3 is 14 amino acids. CDR3 sequence reads: CASSYLQSNQPQHF. In DNA form, the CDR3 reads TGTGCCAGCAGTTACCTACAGAGCAATCAGCCCCAGCATTTT.

V is TRBV10-3 and J is TRBJ2-7, with TRBD1 as a possible D gene (7 bases). V was cut by 4 bases and J by 6 bases, with 13 bases left in between. Per germline, CDR1 ENHRY and CDR2 SYGVKD. The CDR3 contains 13 residues. This CDR3 is CAISVSQGGEQYF. The CDR3 DNA is TGTGCCATCAGTGTGAGCCAGGGGGGCGAGCAGTACTTC.

A few counts support this clone. J is TRBJ2-7 and V is TRBV7-2, with D tentatively TRBD2 (6 bases). V lost 1 base to trimming and J lost 6 bases, with 25 bases between them. Germline CDR1 reads SGHTA; CDR2 reads FQGNSA. The CDR3 has 18 amino acids. The CDR3 region is CASSLVPGTPGWPAEQYF. CDR3 DNA: TGTGCCAGCAGCTTAGTCCCCGGGACTCCCGGGTGGCCTGCCGAGCAGTACTTC.

This chain joins TRBV2 and TRBJ1-2, with D hard to call. V lost 8 bases to trimming and J lost 6 bases, with 19 bases between them. Germline-derived CDR1 and CDR2 are SNHLY and FYNNEI. The CDR3 spans 14 residues. CDR3 DNA: TGTGCCAGCCTACCGCGACGCGGGTCTGATGGCTACACCTTC. Translated, it gives CASLPRRGSDGYTF.

In DNA, the CDR3 is TGTGCCAGCAGTAATGGGGCTGAGGTTGGCTACACCTTC. Encoded protein: CASSNGAEVGYTF. The J gene is TRBJ1-2, the V gene TRBV6-6; tentative D call: TRBD1 (5 bases). Looked up from germline, CDR1 is MNHNY and CDR2 is SVGAGI (reference sequence). The V gene lost 5 bases and the J gene lost 7 bases, with 14 bases spanning the gap. The CDR3 contains 13 residues.

This clone has only one observation. The genes are TRBV5-1 and TRBJ2-7, with 7 bases identical to TRBD1. The CDR3 is made up of 14 amino acids. Germline-derived CDR1 and CDR2 are SGHRS and YFSETQ. The junction had 7 bases not matched to a gene; V was cut back by 3 bases and J by 4 bases. The CDR3 spells CASSSTGLGYEQYF. The CDR3 DNA sequence: TGCGCCAGCAGCTCGACAGGGTTGGGGTACGAGCAGTACTTC.

The chain combines TRBV5-4 with TRBJ2-7; TRBD2 might be the D (7 bases). In germline, CDR1 is SGHNT, CDR2 YYREEE (reference sequence). The V end was cut by 4 bases, the J end by 6 bases, with 23 bases between. This CDR3 contains 16 residues. The CDR3 is CASSPGAGGSWGEQYF. CDR3 in DNA: TGTGCCAGCAGCCCAGGGGCCGGGGGGAGTTGGGGCGAGCAGTACTTC.

This sequence joins TRBV4-2 and TRBJ1-3; maybe TRBD1 (6 bases). Trimming pared 1 base from V and 3 bases from J, leaving 16 bases between. Germline values: CDR1 LGHNA, CDR2 YNFKEQ. This CDR3 comprises 17 residues. The CDR3 region is CASSQVTGGIFGNTIYF. In DNA form, the CDR3 reads TGTGCCAGCAGCCAAGTTACGGGGGGCATATTTGGAAACACCATATATTTT.

The rearrangement links TRBV4-1 to TRBJ2-7; 11 nucleotides agree with TRBD2. Germline CDR1 MGHRA, CDR2 YSYEKL. The CDR3 runs to 15 residues. Unmatched junction bases numbered 5, after V lost 3 bases and J lost 4 bases. The CDR3 reads CASSHAGTSGYEQYF. CDR3 coding DNA: TGCGCCAGCAGCCATGCAGGGACTAGCGGTTACGAGCAGTACTTC.

The chain couples TRBV19 to TRBJ1-4; 7 bases are shared with TRBD1. From germline, CDR1 is LNHDA and CDR2 SQIVND (reference sequence). This CDR3 has 16 amino acids. J lost 0 bases, V lost 6 bases, and 7 bases had no gene match. CDR3 nucleotides: TGTGCCAGTAGAAGACAGGGAACAGCAACTAATGAAAAACTGTTTTTT. Encoded protein: CASRRQGTATNEKLFF.

The chain employs TRBV6-5 and TRBJ1-4, with TRBD1 matching over 7 bases. With 7 bases clipped from V and 7 bases from J, the junction kept 9 bases outside the gene matches. Germline CDR1 MNHEY, CDR2 SVGAGI. This CDR3 is built from 14 residues. CDR3 in amino acids: CASTPRRDSEKLFF. Here the CDR3 DNA reads TGTGCCAGCACCCCCCGCAGGGACAGTGAAAAACTGTTTTTT.

The chain is built from TRBV7-2 and TRBJ2-1, with 10 bases lining up with TRBD2. CDR3 length: 13 amino acids. Germline V CDR1 and CDR2: SGHTA, FQGNSA. With 8 bases clipped from V and 9 bases from J, the junction kept 7 bases outside the gene matches. Written as DNA, the CDR3 is TGTGCCAGCGGGGCTAGCGGGAGTGTTGAGCAGTTCTTC. It codes for CASGASGSVEQFF.

This clone was recorded once. The chain couples TRBV19 to TRBJ2-7, with 10 bases aligning to TRBD1. This CDR3 has 14 amino acids. V lost 4 bases to trimming and J lost 3 bases; unmatched junction nucleotides: 3. The germline CDR1 and CDR2 sequences are LNHDA and SQIVND (reference sequence). The CDR3 DNA follows: TGTGCCAGTAGTAGGGACAGGGGTGGCTACGAGCAGTACTTC. Translating it yields CASSRDRGGYEQYF.

V usage is TRBV10-3 and J usage is TRBJ2-1, with 8 bases matching TRBD2. This CDR3 contains 11 residues. V was pared by 6 bases and J by 9 bases, with 1 base of the junction left unmatched. Germline CDR1 reads ENHRY; CDR2 reads SYGVKD. The CDR3 bases are TGTGCCATCAGCGGGGGGGGTGAGCAGTTCTTC. Its protein is CAISGGGEQFF.